This T cell receptor (beta chain) is from a study of OX40 agonist ivuxolimab in advanced cancers. Overall study context: Melanoma, hepatocellular carcinoma, head and neck or renal cell cancer occurred in dose-escalation patients. Points from the study as a whole: There were, on average, more expanded clones in CD8+ T cells than in CD4+. Researchers did not determine the expanded peripheral T cells' antigen specificity. Some of the lowest clonal expansion was seen in partial responders at 0.1-3.0 mg/kg.

The method was immunoSEQ multiplex PCR; TCRdb's version includes in-frame clones alone and lacks a portion of them. The data contain 60,000 to 70,000 clones, about 88% of them singletons. The germline V and J ends were trimmed by 5 bases and 10 bases, with 15 bases remaining between them. Per the germline V gene, CDR1 is SGHAT and CDR2 is FQNNGV. The CDR3 sequence is 13 residues long. Points on this clone: Its specificity is not known.

This chain connects TRBV11-2 to TRBJ2-1, with D maybe TRBD1 (6 bases). The sequences come from CD4+ or CD8+ T cells sorted from blood, collected in a trial of the OX40 agonist ivuxolimab. The TCR originated in an adult with an advanced solid tumor such as melanoma, head and neck, liver or kidney cancer. The CDR3 DNA sequence: TGTGCCAGCAGCCCTCACCAGGGGTTGGAGCAGTTCTTC. Its protein product is CASSPHQGLEQFF.